The source of this T cell receptor (beta chain) is a study of blood T cell repertoires in COVID-19. Study-level background: The United States, Italy and Spain supplied acute and convalescent COVID-19 samples. Sources were T cells, B-cell-depleted T cells, or PBMCs; the material itself was cDNA or gDNA.

Original data processing: Estimates of nucleated cell counts were drawn from the amplification of reference gene primers. Produced via immunoSEQ multiplex PCR; TCRdb's table is partial and in-frame only. V and J calls plus clone size are reproduced from that table; the DNA served to infer D and trimming. The repertoire holds 470,000 or so clones, with 80% to 90% as singletons. The CDR3 has 14 amino acids. V was pared by 2 bases and J by 2 bases, with 2 bases of the junction left unmatched. Germline V gives CDR1 MNHEY, CDR2 SMNVEV (reference sequence). Specimen: peripheral blood. The receptor comes from a woman aged 25 to 39 with acute or convalescent COVID-19. The chain carries TRBV27 and TRBJ2-7; TRBD1 aligns across 8 bases. The CDR3 coding sequence is TGTGCCAGCAGTTTAGGGGACAGGACCTACGAGCAGTACTTC. As protein: CASSLGDRTYEQYF.